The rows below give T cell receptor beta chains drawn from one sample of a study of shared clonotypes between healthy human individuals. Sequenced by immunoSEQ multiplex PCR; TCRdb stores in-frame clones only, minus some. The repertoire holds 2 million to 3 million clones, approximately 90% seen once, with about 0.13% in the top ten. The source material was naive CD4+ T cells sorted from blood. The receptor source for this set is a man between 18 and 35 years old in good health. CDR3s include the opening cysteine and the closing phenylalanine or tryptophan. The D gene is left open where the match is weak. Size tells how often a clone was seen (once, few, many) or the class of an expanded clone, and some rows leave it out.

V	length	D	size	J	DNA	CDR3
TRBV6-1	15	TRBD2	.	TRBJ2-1	TGTGCCAGCAAGAAAGCGGGAGTGAGTATTTATGAGCAGTTCTTC	CASKKAGVSIYEQFF
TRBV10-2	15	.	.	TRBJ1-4	TGCGCCACGCAACCCCGTAGAGGATTTGGTGAAAAACTGTTTTTT	CATQPRRGFGEKLFF
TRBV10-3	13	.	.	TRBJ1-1	TGTGCCATCACTGCGGGGACGGGCACTGAAGCTTTCTTT	CAITAGTGTEAFF
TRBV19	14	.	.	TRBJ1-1	TGTGCCAGTAGTATTAAGACAGCAAACACTGAAGCTTTCTTT	CASSIKTANTEAFF
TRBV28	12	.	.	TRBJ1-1	TGTGCCAGCAGGCCGACAGGCCGAACGGCTTTCTTT	CASRPTGRTAFF
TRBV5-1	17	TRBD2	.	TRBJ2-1	TGCGCCAGCAGCTTGGCATTACGACTAGCGGCCTACAATGAGCAGTTCTTC	CASSLALRLAAYNEQFF
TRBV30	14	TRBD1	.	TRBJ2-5	TGTGCCTGCCTAGGGACAGGCGCAAAAGAGACCCAGTACTTC	CACLGTGAKETQYF
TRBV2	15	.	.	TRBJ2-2	TGTGCCAGCATGGCAGCTCTTTCGAACACCGGGGAGCTGTTTTTT	CASMAALSNTGELFF
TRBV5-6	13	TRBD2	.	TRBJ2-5	TGTGCCAGCAGGCCCCGGGGGGAAGAGACCCAGTACTTC	CASRPRGEETQYF
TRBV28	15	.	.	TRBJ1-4	TGTGCCAGCACCCTTCTATCAGGGAAGAATGAAAAACTGTTTTTT	CASTLLSGKNEKLFF
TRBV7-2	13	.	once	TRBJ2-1	TGTGCCAGCAGCCCGTGGGCTTCAAATGAGCAGTTCTTC	CASSPWASNEQFF
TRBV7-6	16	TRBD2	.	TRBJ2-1	TGTGCCAGCAGCTCCAGGGCTAGCGGGGGGTCGGGTGAGCAGTTCTTC	CASSSRASGGSGEQFF
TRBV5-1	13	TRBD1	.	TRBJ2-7	TGCGCCAGCACTTTACGACAGGGGTACGAGCAGTACTTC	CASTLRQGYEQYF
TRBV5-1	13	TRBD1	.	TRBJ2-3	TGCGCCAGTATGACAGGGGTCGCAGATACGCAGTATTTT	CASMTGVADTQYF
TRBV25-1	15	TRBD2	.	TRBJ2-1	TGTGCCAGCAGTGAACTAGCGGATTCCTACAATGAGCAGTTCTTC	CASSELADSYNEQFF
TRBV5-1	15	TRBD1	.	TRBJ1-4	TGCGCCAGCAGCTTGATGGGACAGGGTGGGGAAAAACTGTTTTTT	CASSLMGQGGEKLFF
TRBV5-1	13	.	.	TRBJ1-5	TGCGCCAGCAGCTTGAACTTGGGGCAGCCCCAGCATTTT	CASSLNLGQPQHF
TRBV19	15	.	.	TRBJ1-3	TGTGCCAGTAGTCGGCTCCCTGGCTCTGGAAACACCATATATTTT	CASSRLPGSGNTIYF
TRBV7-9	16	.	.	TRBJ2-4	TGTGCCAGCAGCTTAGCTGGTGGGGGCCCAAAAAACATTCAGTACTTC	CASSLAGGGPKNIQYF